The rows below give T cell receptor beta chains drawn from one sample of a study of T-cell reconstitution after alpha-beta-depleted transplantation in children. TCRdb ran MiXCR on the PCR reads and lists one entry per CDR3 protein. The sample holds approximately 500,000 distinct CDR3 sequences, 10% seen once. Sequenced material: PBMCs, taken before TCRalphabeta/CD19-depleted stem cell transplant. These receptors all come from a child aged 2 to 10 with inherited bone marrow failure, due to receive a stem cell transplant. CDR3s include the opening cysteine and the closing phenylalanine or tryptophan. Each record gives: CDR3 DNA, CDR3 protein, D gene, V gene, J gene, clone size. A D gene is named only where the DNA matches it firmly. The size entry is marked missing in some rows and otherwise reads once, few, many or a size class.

TGCGCCAGCAGCTTGGCGGGGGGAGGGCCCTACAATGAGCAGTTCTTC	CASSLAGGGPYNEQFF	TRBD2	TRBV5-1	TRBJ2-1	many
TGTGCCAGCAGTTGGGACTACGAGCAGTACTTC	CASSWDYEQYF	NA	TRBV28	TRBJ2-7	many
TGCAGCCTCCTAGGGGGGAGGGCCTCGGGAGAAGAGACCCAGTACTTC	CSLLGGRASGEETQYF	NA	TRBV29-1	TRBJ2-5	NA
TGCAGCGCCCCAGCGACAGTTCGGGTCTACGAGCAGTACTTC	CSAPATVRVYEQYF	NA	TRBV29-1	TRBJ2-7	many
TGCGCCAGCAGCTCGCAAGACACTGAAGCTTTCTTT	CASSSQDTEAFF	NA	TRBV5-1	TRBJ1-1	once
TGTGCCATGAGCCCCGGGCCCTACAATGAGCAGTTCTTC	CAMSPGPYNEQFF	NA	TRBV5-3	TRBJ2-1	NA
TGTGCCAGCAGTTTAGCAGTCGAGCAGTACTTC	CASSLAVEQYF	NA	TRBV28	TRBJ2-7	many
TGCGCCAGCAGCACCGGACAGGTCGAAGGAAACACCATATATTTT	CASSTGQVEGNTIYF	TRBD1	TRBV5-1	TRBJ1-3	many
TGCAGTGCTGCCGGGACGTTTAATTCACCCCTCCACTTT	CSAAGTFNSPLHF	NA	TRBV20-1	TRBJ1-6	many
TGTGCCAGCAGTTTCCTTACAGGAAGCACAGATACGCAGTATTTT	CASSFLTGSTDTQYF	NA	TRBV28	TRBJ2-3	NA
TGTTCCAGCAGCTTTGACAGGGGGCTGAACACTGAAGCTTTCTTT	CSSSFDRGLNTEAFF	TRBD1	TRBV5-6	TRBJ1-1	many
TGTGCCAGTAGTATGATCCTCGGAGGGTCCGGGGAGCTGTTTTTT	CASSMILGGSGELFF	NA	TRBV19	TRBJ2-2	NA
TGTGCTAGTGGCAACTTTCGGGGGGGCCCTGGCTACACCTTC	CASGNFRGGPGYTF	NA	TRBV12-5	TRBJ1-2	many
TGTGCCAGCAGCCGCTATGAGCGGTTCACTGAAGCTTTCTTT	CASSRYERFTEAFF	NA	TRBV5-6	TRBJ1-1	NA
TGTGCCAGCAGCCAAGGAGATAGCAATCAGCCCCAGCATTTT	CASSQGDSNQPQHF	NA	TRBV3-1	TRBJ1-5	few
TGCAGTGCTCCAAGCGGGAGCCTGGACATTCAGTACTTC	CSAPSGSLDIQYF	TRBD2	TRBV20-1	TRBJ2-4	NA
TGTGCCAGCAGTTTCGGGTCTAGCGGATACAATGAGCAGTTCTTC	CASSFGSSGYNEQFF	TRBD2	TRBV27	TRBJ2-1	many
TGTGCCATCAGTTTTCGAGCGGGAGGGCCATCCTCCTACGAGCAGTACTTC	CAISFRAGGPSSYEQYF	TRBD2	TRBV10-3	TRBJ2-7	few
TGTGCCACCAGTGACCCGGGACGGGGCTACGAGCAGTACTTC	CATSDPGRGYEQYF	NA	TRBV24-1	TRBJ2-7	many
TGCAGCGCGTCGACAGGTTACAATCAGCCCCAGCATTTT	CSASTGYNQPQHF	NA	TRBV29-1	TRBJ1-5	many
TGTGCCAGCAGTACAACTAGCGGGAGTTGGAATGAGCAGTTCTTC	CASSTTSGSWNEQFF	TRBD2	TRBV27	TRBJ2-1	few
TGCGCCAGCAGCTCTCCAGAGATGAACTATGGCTACACCTTC	CASSSPEMNYGYTF	NA	TRBV5-1	TRBJ1-2	few
TGTGCCAGCAGCCTCCGGGAGCTGTTCTTC	CASSLRELFF	NA	TRBV11-2	TRBJ2-1	many
TGTGCCAGCAGTCCAACTCCAGGGGGCTATGGCTACACCTTC	CASSPTPGGYGYTF	TRBD1	TRBV27	TRBJ1-2	few
TGTGCCAGCAGCTTAATGGACAGGGACTATGGCTACACCTTC	CASSLMDRDYGYTF	TRBD1	TRBV7-9	TRBJ1-2	NA
TGTGCCAGCAGTCGGACAGGACGCAATCAGCCCCAGCATTTT	CASSRTGRNQPQHF	TRBD1	TRBV12-3/TRBV12-4	TRBJ1-5	many
TGTGCCTGGGACAGGGTGTTATTCACCGGGGAGCTGTTTTTT	CAWDRVLFTGELFF	TRBD1	TRBV30	TRBJ2-2	many
TGTGCCTGGAGTGACAGTGCGCTCCAGCCCCATCATTTT	CAWSDSALQPHHF	NA	TRBV30	TRBJ1-5	many
TGCAGTGCTAGATGGACGGCTCTAACCGGAGAGACCCAGTACTTC	CSARWTALTGETQYF	NA	TRBV20-1	TRBJ2-5	many
TGCGCCAGCAGCCAAGCTCGGGGGGGGACCGGGGAGCTGTTTTTT	CASSQARGGTGELFF	TRBD2	TRBV4-1	TRBJ2-2	many
TGTGCCAGCAGCTTGGTCTCCGGCCGACTAGCCAAAAACATTCAGTACTTC	CASSLVSGRLAKNIQYF	NA	TRBV5-6	TRBJ2-4	many
TGCGCCAGCAGCATTGGGACTAGCGGTACTCTAGAGCAGTACTTC	CASSIGTSGTLEQYF	TRBD2	TRBV5-1	TRBJ2-7	many
TGCGCCAGCAGCCTCCGGACTAGCGCCGAGGGTGAGCAGTTCTTC	CASSLRTSAEGEQFF	TRBD2	TRBV5-1	TRBJ2-1	many
TGTGCCAGCAGTTTACGGCTTTGGGGCAGAAAAAATCAGCCCCAGCATTTT	CASSLRLWGRKNQPQHF	NA	TRBV12-3/TRBV12-4	TRBJ1-5	many
TGTGCCAGCAGCCATCCGACTAGCGGGGCCTACAATGAGCAGTTCTTC	CASSHPTSGAYNEQFF	TRBD2	TRBV7-9	TRBJ2-1	NA
TGTGCCAGCAGCTGGCCAGATACGCAGTATTTT	CASSWPDTQYF	NA	TRBV7-2	TRBJ2-3	many
TGTGCCATCAGTGAGGATCGGGCAGGGCTAAATCAGCCCCAGCATTTT	CAISEDRAGLNQPQHF	NA	TRBV10-3	TRBJ1-5	few
TGCGCCAGCAGCCAGGGACTAGCGGGAGCGAAGACCCAGTACTTC	CASSQGLAGAKTQYF	TRBD2	TRBV4-3	TRBJ2-5	many
TGTGCCAGCAGTTATCGGGACCGACTAGGGGCTTTCTTT	CASSYRDRLGAFF	NA	TRBV6-5	TRBJ1-1	NA
TGTGCCAGCAGCCTCAGCGGGTCATACTACAATGAGCAGTTCTTC	CASSLSGSYYNEQFF	NA	TRBV28	TRBJ2-1	NA
TGCAGTGCTAGCGATAGCGGGATCTCAGATACGCAGTATTTT	CSASDSGISDTQYF	TRBD2	TRBV20-1	TRBJ2-3	NA
TGCGCCAGCAGCCAAGATGCCCAAGGACAGGACCTCTATGGCTACACCTTC	CASSQDAQGQDLYGYTF	TRBD1	TRBV4-3	TRBJ1-2	many
TGTGCCAGTGGACACCCGAACACCGGGGAGCTGTTTTTT	CASGHPNTGELFF	NA	TRBV28	TRBJ2-2	many
TGTGCCAGCAGGCTCAAGACAGGGGATATAAGGTCCTACAATGAGCAGTTCTTC	CASRLKTGDIRSYNEQFF	TRBD1	TRBV27	TRBJ2-1	many
TGTGCCAGCGGAGGGATAAACACCGGGGAGCTGTTTTTT	CASGGINTGELFF	NA	TRBV2	TRBJ2-2	many
TGCGCCAGCAGCCAAGACGGGCCCACAGATACGCAGTATTTT	CASSQDGPTDTQYF	NA	TRBV4-3	TRBJ2-3	many
TGTGCCAGCAGCCACCCGACAGTTGCGAACACCGGGGAGCTGTTTTTT	CASSHPTVANTGELFF	NA	TRBV7-9	TRBJ2-2	many
TGTGCCAGTAGTATGTCCTGGCCGCCAGGGGAGCAGTTCTTC	CASSMSWPPGEQFF	NA	TRBV19	TRBJ2-1	many
TGCAGTGCTAGAGATCCCCCAGCCGCTTTCTTT	CSARDPPAAFF	NA	TRBV20-1	TRBJ1-1	many